These T cell receptor beta chains were read from a single sample in a study of blood T cell repertoires in COVID-19. Sequencing used immunoSEQ multiplex PCR; TCRdb keeps in-frame clones, though not all of them. Of about 82,000 clones in the sample, approximately 82% are singletons; the top ten hold 15% to 20%. Sequencing was performed on peripheral blood. These TCRs come from a woman aged 55-69 years with acute or convalescent COVID-19. Each CDR3 is given with its conserved first and last residue. The order of the fields is clone size, V gene, D gene, J gene, CDR3 length, CDR3 protein, CDR3 DNA. D genes are given only for firm matches. Clone size is stated in some rows and not others, as once, few, many or a class when expanded.

.	TRBV5-1	.	TRBJ1-2	14	CASSSSGGNYGYTF	TGCGCCAGCAGCTCCTCCGGGGGTAACTATGGCTACACCTTC
.	TRBV9	TRBD1	TRBJ2-7	16	CASSVVPAGGAYEQYF	TGTGCCAGCAGCGTAGTTCCAGCAGGGGGCGCGTACGAGCAGTACTTC
.	TRBV21-1	.	TRBJ1-5	16	CASSGGGSGRNQPQHF	TGTGCCAGCAGCGGGGGGGGCAGCGGGCGCAATCAGCCCCAGCATTTT
.	TRBV5-4	TRBD2	TRBJ2-2	16	CASSARGREGAGELFF	TGTGCCAGCAGCGCGAGAGGACGGGAGGGCGCCGGGGAGCTGTTTTTT
.	TRBV2	.	TRBJ1-1	13	CASKSTGNTEAFF	TGTGCCAGCAAATCGACAGGGAACACTGAAGCTTTCTTT
.	TRBV4-3	TRBD1	TRBJ1-2	16	CASSHPRQGANYGYTF	TGCGCCAGCAGCCATCCAAGACAGGGCGCTAACTATGGCTACACCTTC
.	TRBV4-2	.	TRBJ2-7	13	CASSQDPPGEQYF	TGTGCCAGCAGCCAAGATCCCCCAGGCGAGCAGTACTTC
.	TRBV5-1	.	TRBJ2-7	15	CASSRTYHPSYEQYF	TGCGCCAGCAGCCGCACATATCACCCCTCCTACGAGCAGTACTTC
.	TRBV5-5	TRBD1	TRBJ2-1	14	CASSRTGSYNEQFF	TGTGCCAGCAGCCGGACAGGGTCCTACAATGAGCAGTTCTTC
.	TRBV15	.	TRBJ1-3	15	CATSRAGRKGNTIYF	TGTGCCACCAGCAGAGCTGGCCGTAAAGGAAACACCATATATTTT
once	TRBV11-1	TRBD2	TRBJ2-1	15	CASSYDGGVGYEQFF	TGTGCCAGCAGTTACGACGGGGGGGTAGGTTATGAGCAGTTCTTC
.	TRBV4-3	TRBD2	TRBJ2-1	16	CASSQGSRGGRVEQFF	TGCGCCAGCAGCCAAGGGTCACGGGGGGGCAGGGTTGAGCAGTTCTTC
once	TRBV3-1/TRBV3-2	TRBD2	TRBJ2-7	15	CASSPTWDGRDEQYF	TGTGCCAGCAGCCCTACATGGGACGGGAGGGACGAGCAGTACTTC
.	TRBV6-2/TRBV6-3	.	TRBJ2-7	13	CASSYTRYYEQYF	TGTGCCAGCAGTTACACAAGATACTACGAGCAGTACTTC
.	TRBV27	.	TRBJ1-1	11	CASTKGREAFF	TGTGCCAGCACCAAAGGGAGGGAAGCTTTCTTT
.	TRBV12-3/TRBV12-4	.	TRBJ1-1	12	CASSLMQGWPFF	TGTGCCAGCAGTTTGATGCAGGGTTGGCCTTTCTTT
.	TRBV19	.	TRBJ1-1	16	CASSVQGGGMNTEAFF	TGTGCCAGTAGTGTACAGGGTGGGGGCATGAACACTGAAGCTTTCTTT
.	TRBV24-1	TRBD2	TRBJ2-1	19	CATSDLKTGLAVSYNEQFF	TGTGCCACCAGTGACTTAAAAACAGGACTAGCGGTTTCCTACAATGAGCAGTTCTTC
few	TRBV11-3	TRBD1	TRBJ1-1	16	CASSPGQGRVNTEAFF	TGTGCCAGCAGCCCCGGACAGGGCCGGGTGAACACTGAAGCTTTCTTT
.	TRBV7-6	TRBD2	TRBJ2-7	15	CASSLELAGGLEQYF	TGTGCCAGCAGCTTAGAACTAGCGGGTGGCCTCGAGCAGTACTTC
.	TRBV7-6	.	TRBJ1-3	14	CASSGRHSGNTIYF	TGTGCCAGCAGCGGCCGACATTCGGGAAACACCATATATTTT
.	TRBV10-3	.	TRBJ2-5	15	CAISESRAGKETQYF	TGTGCCATCAGTGAGTCGCGTGCGGGGAAAGAGACCCAGTACTTC